The 11 T cell receptor beta chains listed next were all sequenced from one sample in a study of blood T cell repertoires in COVID-19. Sequenced by immunoSEQ multiplex PCR; TCRdb stores in-frame clones only, minus some. The table records tens of thousands of clones, more than 85% of them present only once. The material sequenced was peripheral blood. Receptors originate from a woman older than 75 with acute or convalescent COVID-19.

The CDR3 region is CASGGYNEQFF. The CDR3 coding sequence is TGTGCCAGCGGAGGCTACAATGAGCAGTTCTTC. V usage is TRBV6-6 and J usage is TRBJ2-1; D possibly corresponds to TRBD2 (5 bases). V lost 8 bases, J lost 3 bases, and 5 bases lay in between. This CDR3 has 11 residues. Germline V gene sequence: CDR1 MNHNY, CDR2 SVGAGI (reference sequence).

The chain joins TRBV5-8 to TRBJ2-3; 10 positions match TRBD1. From germline, CDR1 is SGHTS and CDR2 YDEGEE. The CDR3 sequence is 17 residues long. V trimming: 0 bases; J trimming: 3 bases; junction bases outside the gene matches: 7. The CDR3 bases are TGTGCCAGCAGCTTGGACGGGACAGGGGTAGCTACAGATACGCAGTATTTT. Residues: CASSLDGTGVATDTQYF.

The chain joins TRBV5-5 to TRBJ2-2; D is ambiguous. Germline CDR1 is SGHKS and CDR2 is YYEKEE (reference sequence). The V and J ends lost 2 bases and 6 bases respectively, with 11 bases between them. The CDR3 extends over 14 amino acids. The CDR3 loop reads CASSFQVGSGELFF. In DNA, the CDR3 is TGTGCCAGCAGCTTCCAGGTTGGGTCCGGGGAGCTGTTTTTT.

The rearrangement links TRBV5-1 to TRBJ1-2; 7 nucleotides agree with TRBD1. CDR3 length: 15 residues. Trimming removed 1 base from V and 7 bases from J; junction bases left unmatched: 10. Germline CDR1 reads SGHRS; CDR2 reads YFSETQ. The CDR3 DNA sequence: TGCGCCAGCAGCTTGACCATCGACAGGGCCGTTGGCTACACCTTC. Its translation: CASSLTIDRAVGYTF.

This clone was picked up a small number of times. This chain uses TRBV6-5 with TRBJ1-4; D might be TRBD1 (6 bases). V shed 6 bases and J shed 5 bases, with 16 bases lying between them. The germline CDR1 and CDR2 sequences are MNHEY and SVGAGI. The CDR3 spans 15 residues. The CDR3 spells CASSTGQLTNEKLFF. The CDR3 DNA reads as TGTGCCAGCAGCACAGGACAGCTGACAAATGAAAAACTGTTTTTT.

The chain links TRBV4-3 to TRBJ2-1; possible D gene TRBD2, 6 bases. The CDR3 sequence is 16 residues long. Germline V gene sequence: CDR1 LGHNA, CDR2 YSLEER. V gave up 0 bases and J gave up 2 bases, with 11 bases separating them. This CDR3 reads CASSQDWREAYNEQFF. The CDR3 DNA reads TGCGCCAGCAGCCAAGATTGGAGGGAGGCCTACAATGAGCAGTTCTTC.

This sequence joins TRBV2 and TRBJ1-2; 7 positions agree with TRBD1. The CDR3 covers 15 residues. After removal of 5 bases from V and 0 bases from J, the junction contained 6 bases not matched to a gene. Germline CDR1 SNHLY, CDR2 FYNNEI. CDR3 sequence reads: CASSRIQGSNYGYTF. CDR3 nucleotide sequence: TGTGCCAGCAGTAGAATACAGGGGTCTAACTATGGCTACACCTTC. Filled out from reference TRBV2 and TRBJ1-2, the complete variable domain reads EPEVTQTPSHQVTQMGQEVILRCVPISNHLYFYWYRQILGQKVEFLVSFYNNEISEKSEIFDDQFSVERPDGSNFTLKIRSTKLEDSAMYFCASSRIQGSNYGYTFGSGTRLTVV.

The chain has TRBV7-2 and TRBJ1-3; weak D call: TRBD1 (6 bases). This CDR3 region has 15 residues. Trimming pared 2 bases from V and 0 bases from J, leaving 8 bases between. Germline V gene sequence: CDR1 SGHTA, CDR2 FQGNSA. Here the CDR3 reads CASSLQGPSGNTIYF. CDR3 DNA sequence: TGTGCCAGCAGCTTACAGGGGCCCTCTGGAAACACCATATATTTT.

This rearrangement joins TRBV7-3 to TRBJ1-1; 10 nucleotides agree with TRBD1. V lost 2 bases to trimming and J lost 5 bases; unmatched junction nucleotides: 2. Germline V gene lookup returns CDR1 SGHTA and CDR2 FQGTGA. The CDR3 is 14 residues long. In DNA, the CDR3 is TGTGCCAGCAGCTTAGAGGGACAGGGGACTGAAGCTTTCTTT. Encoded protein: CASSLEGQGTEAFF.

This chain links TRBV11-3 with TRBJ1-3, with a tentative D call TRBD1 (5 bases). Germline CDR1 is SGHNT and CDR2 is YENEEA. The CDR3 spans 15 residues. V lost 3 bases, J lost 4 bases, and 13 bases lay in between. Written as DNA, the CDR3 is TGTGCCAGCAGCTTCGGGGGGGGTGGCGGAAACACCATATATTTT. Translation: CASSFGGGGGNTIYF.

This chain links TRBV2 with TRBJ1-1; a possible D gene is TRBD1 (6 bases). The CDR3 extends over 14 amino acids. The germline CDR1 and CDR2 sequences are SNHLY and FYNNEI. Trimming removed 5 bases from V and 2 bases from J, with 12 bases in between. CDR3 protein: CASSPRDINTEAFF. The CDR3 nucleotides read TGTGCCAGCAGTCCCCGGGACATAAACACTGAAGCTTTCTTT.